Listed below are T cell receptor beta chains from one sample, sequenced in a study of T cell repertoires in cytomegalovirus infection. TCRdb ran MiXCR on the reads and lists one entry per CDR3 protein. The table includes some 100,000 distinct CDR3 sequences, 20% to 30% detected once. Sequencing used CD8+ T cells from PBMCs. Receptors originate from a human donor in good health (CMV status not recorded). Some clones in this sample may be carry-over from other donors' samples. Both conserved end residues are part of each CDR3. The D gene is left open where the match is weak. Clone size is stated in some rows and not others, as once, few, many or a class when expanded.

many,TRBV7-6,TRBJ2-7,TRBD2,TGTGCCAGCAGCTTCGGGACTAGCGGGGGGGCTGATGAGCAGTACTTC,CASSFGTSGGADEQYF
NA,TRBV14,TRBJ2-7,NA,TGTGCCAGCAGCCAAGAGGAGAGGTACGAGCAGTACTTC,CASSQEERYEQYF
few,TRBV4-3,TRBJ2-5,NA,TGCGCCAGCAGCCAAGAGTCGAAGCAGGGTAGGACCCAGTACTTC,CASSQESKQGRTQYF
few,TRBV15,TRBJ2-3,NA,TGTGCCACCAGCAGAGGGTTTGGGGGGGCAACGGGAGATACGCAGTATTTT,CATSRGFGGATGDTQYF
few,TRBV9,TRBJ2-3,TRBD1,TGTGCCAGCAGCCATCGGACAGGCTCCTTCGGGACAGATACGCAGTATTTT,CASSHRTGSFGTDTQYF
many,TRBV12-3/TRBV12-4,TRBJ1-1,TRBD1,TGTGCCAGCAGTTTCGGGGGACAGCTTAACACTGAAGCTTTCTTT,CASSFGGQLNTEAFF
many,TRBV7-2,TRBJ1-2,NA,TGTGCCAGCAGCGGGGACTATGGCTACACCTTC,CASSGDYGYTF
many,TRBV12-3/TRBV12-4,TRBJ2-5,NA,TGTGCCAGCAGTTCGAGAGAGACCCAGTACTTC,CASSSRETQYF
NA,TRBV30,TRBJ2-7,NA,TGTGCCTGGAGTCCCTGGGGGAACGAGCAGTACTTC,CAWSPWGNEQYF
NA,TRBV6-2/TRBV6-3,TRBJ2-1,NA,TGTGCCAGCAGTTCTTCTTATTTGTACAATGAGCAGTTCTTC,CASSSSYLYNEQFF
many,TRBV20-1,TRBJ2-2,NA,TGCAGTGCTAGAGAGAGAGGACGGAACACCGGGGAGCTGTTTTTT,CSARERGRNTGELFF
NA,TRBV2,TRBJ2-1,NA,TGTGCCAGCAGTTCCAGGGACCCAAGGGATGAGCAGTTCTTC,CASSSRDPRDEQFF
NA,TRBV7-3,TRBJ2-7,NA,TGTGCCGGCAGCTTACCGCAATCCTACGAGCAGTACTTC,CAGSLPQSYEQYF
few,TRBV5-5,TRBJ2-4,TRBD1,TGTGCCAGCAGCTTGGCCGAAGGGGGCGTCAAAAACATTCAGTACTTC,CASSLAEGGVKNIQYF
many,TRBV7-2,TRBJ2-2,NA,TGTGCCAGCAGCTTATCCGGGGAGCTGTTTTTT,CASSLSGELFF
NA,TRBV30,TRBJ2-7,NA,TGTGCCTGGAGTGTACGAGGCATAGCCTACGAGCAGTACTTC,CAWSVRGIAYEQYF
many,TRBV7-3,TRBJ2-1,TRBD1,TGTGCCAGCGGCCCGGCAGGGGGCTACAATGAGCAGTTCTTC,CASGPAGGYNEQFF
many,TRBV29-1,TRBJ2-3,NA,TGCAGCGTTGACGGCCGGTCGGTCCTCCAGGGAGATACGCAGTATTTT,CSVDGRSVLQGDTQYF
NA,TRBV25-1,TRBJ1-6,TRBD1,TGTGCCAGCAGGGCAGGGGGCGAATCACCCCTCCACTTT,CASRAGGESPLHF
NA,TRBV28,TRBJ1-1,NA,TGTGCCAGCAGTCCCCAATTGGACGGGGGATTTGAAGCTTTCTTT,CASSPQLDGGFEAFF
NA,TRBV30,TRBJ2-7,NA,TGTGCCTGGAGTGCGGGCCTCCTCGAGCAGTACTTC,CAWSAGLLEQYF
many,TRBV7-2,TRBJ2-2,NA,TGTGCCAGCAGCTTACCCAGGGCCGGGGAGCTGTTTTTT,CASSLPRAGELFF
many,TRBV27,TRBJ1-2,NA,TGTGCCAGCAGCCGGGACGCAGCTAACTATGGCTACACCTTC,CASSRDAANYGYTF
once,TRBV20-1,TRBJ2-5,NA,TGCAGTGCGAGGGATTTTCCAGAGACCCAGTACTTC,CSARDFPETQYF
many,TRBV28,TRBJ2-5,TRBD1,TGTGCCAGCAGCCAATGGACAGGGGGATCCGAAGAGACCCAGTACTTC,CASSQWTGGSEETQYF
few,TRBV12-3/TRBV12-4,TRBJ2-3,NA,TGTGCCAGCAGTTTCTCCTCCCGAGCGGGTGGGGACACAGATACGCAGTATTTT,CASSFSSRAGGDTDTQYF
NA,TRBV20-1,TRBJ1-5,TRBD1,TGCAGTGCTAGTTTCGGGACAGGGACATACTATAGCAATCAGCCCCAGCATTTT,CSASFGTGTYYSNQPQHF
few,TRBV28,TRBJ2-5,TRBD1,TGTGCCAGCAGTTTATCCCCGGGACAGGGGGCCGGGGAGACCCAGTACTTC,CASSLSPGQGAGETQYF
once,TRBV30,TRBJ1-1,NA,TGTGCCTGGAGTGTAGACAGCTCGAACACTGAAGCTTTCTTT,CAWSVDSSNTEAFF
few,TRBV6-2/TRBV6-3,TRBJ2-5,TRBD2,TGTGCCAGCAGTTACCGTAGCGGGGAGACCCAGTACTTC,CASSYRSGETQYF
NA,TRBV4-3,TRBJ2-3,TRBD2,TGCGCCAGCAGCCAAGATCCGTTCGCGGGAGCAGATACGCAGTATTTT,CASSQDPFAGADTQYF
many,TRBV11-2,TRBJ2-1,TRBD1,TGTGCCAGCAGCCCCAGACAGGGGAAGCAGTTCTTC,CASSPRQGKQFF
few,TRBV20-1,TRBJ2-2,NA,TGCAGTGCTGACGGACGGAAGAACACCGGGGAGCTGTTTTTT,CSADGRKNTGELFF